The text below deals with one TCR beta chain. The antigen remains unidentified. Sequencing used immunoSEQ multiplex PCR; TCRdb keeps in-frame clones, though not all of them. The sample includes about 340,000 clones, 93% seen only once; the top ten take around 6%. Time point here: blood from clinic visit 5 months post-surgery; TSC patient then seizure free. Only cases whose brain tissue showed the highest T cell transcript signatures were sequenced. The CDR3 is 17 residues long. Between the trimmed V and J ends, which lost 5 bases and 0 bases, there was a span of 18 bases. The V gene's germline CDR1 is KGHDR and CDR2 SFDVKD. This sample is drawn from a study of brain T cells in children with intractable seizures. Study findings and constraints: Pre- and post-surgery blood differed in depth, so pre-surgery absences may be undersampling.

This chain joins TRBV24-1 and TRBJ1-2, with a weak D call TRBD1 (5 bases). The sequences come from peripheral blood, collected about 5 months after surgery. The TCR was taken from a boy younger than two with tuberous sclerosis and intractable seizures. The chain's CDR3 is CATSGVEGRDANYGYTF. CDR3 DNA: TGTGCCACCAGTGGGGTGGAGGGGCGTGATGCTAACTATGGCTACACCTTC.